This T cell receptor (beta chain) was captured by sequencing in a study of siplizumab effects on memory and regulatory T cells. The germline V gene has CDR1 SGHVS and CDR2 FQNEAQ. The ends lost 5 bases at V and 6 bases at J; junction bases unmatched: 9. The CDR3 is 15 amino acids. Data came from immunoSEQ multiplex PCR; TCRdb stores just in-frame clones and leaves some out. This sample carries 65,000 to 90,000 clones, 93% of them seen once, and the ten largest clones take over 4%. Material: CD8+ T cells sorted from blood. This receptor was taken from a human donor in good health. The J gene is TRBJ2-1, the V gene TRBV7-8; 8 bases are shared with TRBD2. The CDR3, as DNA: TGTGCCAGCAGCCCGGGACTAGGGTATATCAATGAGCAGTTCTTC. Its protein is CASSPGLGYINEQFF. The variable domain in full, with the rest retrieved from reference TRBV7-8 and TRBJ2-1, is GAGVSQSPRYKVAKRGQDVALRCDPISGHVSLFWYQQALGQGPEFLTYFQNEAQLDKSGLPSDRFFAERPEGSVSTLKIQRTQQEDSAVYLCASSPGLGYINEQFFGPGTRLTVL.